Below, 11 T cell receptor beta chains from the same sample are listed, as sequenced in a study of T cell changes during pregnancy in multiple sclerosis. The method was immunoSEQ multiplex PCR; TCRdb's version includes in-frame clones alone and lacks a portion of them. The data contain more than 55,000 clones, 90% to 95% of them singletons. The sequenced sample was peripheral blood, obtained after pregnancy. The receptors here all came from a female donor in good health, enrolled as a control in a pregnancy study.

The chain joins TRBV5-1 to TRBJ2-3; weak D call: TRBD2 (5 bases). V dropped 2 bases and J dropped 6 bases, with 16 bases sitting between them. The CDR3 is made up of 15 amino acids. CDR1 is SGHRS and CDR2 is YFSETQ in the germline V gene. This CDR3 reads CASSFSLSSSDTQYF. The CDR3 DNA is TGCGCCAGCAGCTTCAGTCTCTCTAGCTCCGATACGCAGTATTTT.

The sample holds one count of this clone. V gene TRBV5-4 combines with J gene TRBJ2-1; perhaps TRBD1 as D (6 bases). The CDR3 sequence is 12 residues long. Trimming took 6 bases from V and 15 from J, leaving 19 bases between them. Germline values: CDR1 SGHNT, CDR2 YYREEE (reference sequence). The CDR3, as DNA: TGTGCCAGCACCCCCCGAGAGGGGGTTGCGTTCTTC. Its protein product is CASTPREGVAFF.

The chain links TRBV27 to TRBJ1-1; 8 bases agree with TRBD1. V trimming: 2 bases; J trimming: 4 bases; junction bases outside the gene matches: 3. This CDR3 comprises 14 residues. Germline CDR1 and CDR2: MNHEY and SMNVEV (reference sequence). For the CDR3, the DNA is TGTGCCAGCAGTTTAGCCACAGGGGGCACTGAAGCTTTCTTT. Amino acids: CASSLATGGTEAFF.

The V call is TRBV18, the J call TRBJ1-5, with D unresolved. Germline values: CDR1 KGHSH, CDR2 LQKENI. The CDR3 sequence is 16 residues long. Trimming pared 4 bases from V and 0 bases from J, leaving 13 bases between. In DNA form, the CDR3 reads TGTGCCAGCTCACTTTCGGCCGCGGTTAGCAATCAGCCCCAGCATTTT. Amino acids: CASSLSAAVSNQPQHF.

The V gene is TRBV7-8, the J gene TRBJ1-3; D unresolved. From germline, CDR1 is SGHVS and CDR2 FQNEAQ. V was pared by 0 bases and J by 0 bases, with 12 bases between. The CDR3 contains 17 residues. The CDR3 nucleotides read TGTGCCAGCAGCTTAGCCTACGCCGCGAGCTCTGGAAACACCATATATTTT. Translation: CASSLAYAASSGNTIYF. Drawing the rest from reference TRBV7-8 and TRBJ1-3, the complete variable domain is GAGVSQSPRYKVAKRGQDVALRCDPISGHVSLFWYQQALGQGPEFLTYFQNEAQLDKSGLPSDRFFAERPEGSVSTLKIQRTQQEDSAVYLCASSLAYAASSGNTIYFGEGSWLTVV.

The J gene is TRBJ2-2, the V gene TRBV7-7; 10 bases fit TRBD1. The CDR3 contains 15 residues. Germline V gene data show CDR1 as SSHAT and CDR2 as FNYEAQ (reference sequence). Trimming removed 3 bases from V and 3 bases from J; junction bases left unmatched: 1. DNA for the CDR3: TGTGCCAGCAGCTTGGGGACAGGGGACACCGGGGAGCTGTTTTTT. Residues: CASSLGTGDTGELFF.

This clone occurred once. J is TRBJ1-4 and V is TRBV2; possibly TRBD1 for D (6 bases). Germline-derived CDR1 and CDR2 are SNHLY and FYNNEI. This CDR3 region has 13 residues. Trimming removed 11 bases from V and 7 bases from J, with 17 bases in between. The CDR3 sequence: CAGTGFEGEKLFF. CDR3 bases: TGTGCCGGAACAGGGTTCGAGGGTGAAAAACTGTTTTTT.

V gene TRBV18 combines with J gene TRBJ2-4, with 7 bases aligning to TRBD1. CDR1 and CDR2 from the germline V gene are KGHSH and LQKENI. The CDR3 runs 18 residues. The V and J ends lost 0 bases and 4 bases, in that order; junction bases with no gene match: 12. In DNA, the CDR3 is TGTGCCAGCTCACCACCTCAGGAGCTGGGACAGCCTAAAAACATTCAGTACTTC. Amino acids: CASSPPQELGQPKNIQYF. Full variable domain (missing parts from reference TRBV18 and TRBJ2-4): NAGVMQNPRHLVRRRGQEARLRCSPMKGHSHVYWYRQLPEEGLKFMVYLQKENIIDESGMPKERFSAEFPKEGPSILRIQQVVRGDSAAYFCASSPPQELGQPKNIQYFGAGTRLSVL.

The chain is built from TRBV19 and TRBJ1-1; D might be TRBD1 (5 bases). Germline values: CDR1 LNHDA, CDR2 SQIVND (reference sequence). The CDR3 is 15 amino acids. Trimming stripped 1 base from V and 0 bases from J, with 9 bases between. For the CDR3, the DNA is TGTGCCAGTAGTATAGTCCAGGGTATGAACACTGAAGCTTTCTTT. It is translated as CASSIVQGMNTEAFF.

The gene calls are TRBV4-1 and TRBJ2-2; 8 bases are shared with TRBD2. Per germline, CDR1 MGHRA and CDR2 YSYEKL. The CDR3 has 17 residues. The ends lost 0 bases at V and 5 bases at J; junction bases unmatched: 8. The CDR3 loop reads CASSQEMAGGVTGELFF. The CDR3 DNA reads as TGCGCCAGCAGCCAAGAAATGGCCGGGGGGGTGACCGGGGAGCTGTTTTTT.

This clone has only one observation. The chain has TRBV7-2 and TRBJ1-1, with D hard to call. The CDR3 consists of 12 residues. V was trimmed by 5 bases and J by 6 bases, leaving 10 bases between them. Germline CDR1 SGHTA, CDR2 FQGNSA. The CDR3 loop is CASSLQGAEAFF. The CDR3 nucleotides read TGTGCCAGCAGCCTCCAAGGAGCTGAAGCTTTCTTT.